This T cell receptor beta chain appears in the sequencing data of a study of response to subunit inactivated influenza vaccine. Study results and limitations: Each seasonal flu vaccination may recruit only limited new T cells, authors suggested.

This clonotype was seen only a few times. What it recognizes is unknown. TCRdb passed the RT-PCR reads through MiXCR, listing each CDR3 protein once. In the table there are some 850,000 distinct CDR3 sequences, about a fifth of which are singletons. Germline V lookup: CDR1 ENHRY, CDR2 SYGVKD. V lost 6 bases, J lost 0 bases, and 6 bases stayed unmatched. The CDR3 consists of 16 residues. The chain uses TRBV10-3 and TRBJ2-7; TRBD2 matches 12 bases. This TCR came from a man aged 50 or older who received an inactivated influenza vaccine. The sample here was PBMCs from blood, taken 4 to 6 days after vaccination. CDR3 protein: CAIRRWTSGDSYEQYF. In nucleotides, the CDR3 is TGTGCCATCAGGCGCTGGACTAGCGGGGACTCCTACGAGCAGTACTTC.